Following are 17 T cell receptor beta chains from one sample sequenced in a study of graft-versus-host responses after intestinal transplantation. Clones were sequenced by immunoSEQ multiplex PCR, and TCRdb holds only the in-frame ones, with some missing. The sample has fewer than 50,000 clones; roughly nine tenths are singletons. Source: PBMCs, taken 524 days after transplant. The origin of the receptors is a human patient who received an intestinal transplant, so some T cells may come from the graft donor.

This clone was observed a single time. The chain has TRBV10-3 and TRBJ2-1; D is possibly TRBD2 (5 bases). V lost 3 bases and J lost 5, with 11 bases in between. The CDR3 covers 14 residues. In germline, CDR1 is ENHRY, CDR2 SYGVKD. The CDR3 loop reads CAISDGETNNEQFF. As DNA, the CDR3 is TGTGCCATCAGTGACGGAGAGACTAACAATGAGCAGTTCTTC.

V and J are TRBV7-3 and TRBJ2-1; 8 positions match TRBD2. The CDR3 totals 14 residues. CDR1 is SGHTA, CDR2 FQGTGA, per germline. After removal of 5 bases from V and 3 bases from J, the junction contained 3 bases not matched to a gene. Written as DNA, the CDR3 is TGTGCCAGCAGCCCGAGCGGGAGCTACAATGAGCAGTTCTTC. This codes for CASSPSGSYNEQFF.

The chain combines TRBV6-5 with TRBJ2-1; 8 bases agree with TRBD2. This CDR3 spans 13 amino acids. V shed 9 bases and J 0 bases; nucleotides not matched to a gene: 1. CDR1 MNHEY and CDR2 SVGAGI come from the germline V gene. The CDR3 sequence: CASSGVSYNEQFF. The CDR3 nucleotides read TGTGCCAGTAGCGGGGTCTCCTACAATGAGCAGTTCTTC.

V and J are TRBV10-3 and TRBJ2-2; the D call may be TRBD1 or TRBD2 (5 bases each). This CDR3 has 16 amino acids. Germline-derived CDR1 and CDR2 are ENHRY and SYGVKD. Deletions cut 2 bases from V and 6 bases from J, with 16 bases between. The CDR3 DNA reads TGTGCCATCAGTGAGCCTTTTGGATTGGGACCCGGGGAGCTGTTTTTT. Its protein product is CAISEPFGLGPGELFF.

The rearrangement uses TRBV30 and TRBJ2-7; D is unresolved. V was cut by 2 bases and J by 4 bases, with 6 bases left in between. Germline CDR1 is GTSNPN and CDR2 is SVGIG (reference sequence). The CDR3 spans 11 residues. The CDR3 DNA sequence: TGTGCCTGGAGTCCGCTTTACGAGCAGTACTTC. Amino acid sequence: CAWSPLYEQYF. The full variable domain, rest sourced from reference TRBV30 and TRBJ2-7, is SQTIHQWPATLVQPVGSPLSLECTVEGTSNPNLYWYRQAAGRGLQLLFYSVGIGQISSEVPQNLSASRPQDRQFILSSKKLLLSDSGFYLCAWSPLYEQYFGPGTRLTVT.

J is TRBJ1-1 and V is TRBV6-6, with TRBD1 matching over 7 bases. The ends lost 6 bases at V and 1 base at J; junction bases unmatched: 5. The CDR3 has 14 residues. CDR1 and CDR2 (germline): MNHNY, SVGAGI (reference sequence). The CDR3 loop reads CASSRQGTNTEAFF. In nucleotides, the CDR3 is TGTGCCAGCAGCCGACAGGGCACGAACACTGAAGCTTTCTTT.

The chain employs TRBV29-1 and TRBJ2-5; D might be TRBD1 (5 bases). From germline, CDR1 is SQVTM and CDR2 ANQGSEA. V shed 4 bases and J shed 3 bases, with 9 bases lying between them. This CDR3 region has 12 residues. The CDR3 protein is CSVADSKETQYF. The CDR3 DNA reads as TGCAGCGTTGCCGACAGTAAAGAGACCCAGTACTTC.

The table lists this clone with a count of one. The chain uses TRBV9 and TRBJ1-2, with D possibly TRBD1 on 5 matching bases. V was pared by 3 bases and J by 4 bases, with 19 bases between. The germline gives CDR1 SGDLS, CDR2 YYNGEE. The CDR3 runs 16 residues. DNA for the CDR3: TGTGCCAGCAGCGGTGGGGGGTTCATTTCCCTCTATGGCTACACCTTC. Its protein is CASSGGGFISLYGYTF. The complete variable domain, with remaining parts taken from reference TRBV9 and TRBJ1-2, reads DSGVTQTPKHLITATGQRVTLRCSPRSGDLSVYWYQQSLDQGLQFLIQYYNGEERAKGNILERFSAQQFPDLHSELNLSSLELGDSALYFCASSGGGFISLYGYTFGSGTRLTVV.

This chain uses TRBV7-9 with TRBJ2-1, with 7 bases identical to TRBD2. With 7 bases clipped from V and 6 bases from J, the junction kept 9 bases outside the gene matches. The CDR3 consists of 14 residues. Germline V lookup: CDR1 SEHNR, CDR2 FQNEAQ (reference sequence). CDR3 region: CASTGAGASNEQFF. The CDR3, as DNA: TGTGCCAGCACTGGGGCGGGAGCTTCCAATGAGCAGTTCTTC. The variable domain in full, completed from reference TRBV7-9 and TRBJ2-1, reads DTGVSQNPRHKITKRGQNVTFRCDPISEHNRLYWYRQTLGQGPEFLTYFQNEAQLEKSRLLSDRFSAERPKGSFSTLEIQRTEQGDSAMYLCASTGAGASNEQFFGPGTRLTVL.

The count of this clone is one. The rearrangement links TRBV6-5 to TRBJ2-7, with 10 bases lining up with TRBD2. This CDR3 is 13 amino acids long. Germline loops: CDR1 MNHEY, CDR2 SVGAGI. The V segment lost 5 bases and the J segment 4 bases; nucleotides outside the gene matches: 2. CDR3 region: CASSGGLAYEQYF. CDR3 in DNA: TGTGCCAGCAGTGGGGGACTAGCGTACGAGCAGTACTTC.

This clone has just one count. The chain couples TRBV27 to TRBJ2-7; tentatively, D is TRBD1 or TRBD2 (5 bases each). Per germline, CDR1 MNHEY and CDR2 SMNVEV (reference sequence). The CDR3 sequence is 15 residues long. The V and J ends lost 3 bases and 2 bases respectively, with 14 bases between them. CDR3 residues: CASSLEGQGAYEQYF. In nucleotides, the CDR3 is TGTGCCAGCAGTTTGGAAGGGCAGGGAGCCTACGAGCAGTACTTC.

As regards this clone: One end of the junction does not line up with germline, which may come from a read error. The rearrangement joins TRBV5-1 to TRBJ1-1, with TRBD1 matching 8 bases. The CDR3 spans 12 residues. Germline CDR1 SGHRS, CDR2 YFSETQ. CDR3 sequence reads: CVSSRGRTEAFF. CDR3 DNA: TGCGTCAGCAGCAGGGGGCGTACTGAAGCTTTCTTT.

V usage is TRBV19 and J usage is TRBJ2-6; D gene ambiguous. The germline gives CDR1 LNHDA, CDR2 SQIVND (reference sequence). The V gene lost 1 base and the J gene lost 0 bases, with 7 bases spanning the gap. This CDR3 has 16 residues. In nucleotides, the CDR3 is TGTGCCAGTAGTATAGGGCTCAGCTCTGGGGCCAACGTCCTGACTTTC. It specifies CASSIGLSSGANVLTF.

The chain couples TRBV4-3 to TRBJ2-5; D may be TRBD1 (5 bases). Germline V gives CDR1 LGHNA, CDR2 YSLEER. V dropped 0 bases and J dropped 9 bases, with 14 bases sitting between them. The CDR3 covers 14 residues. As DNA, the CDR3 is TGCGCCAGCAGCCAAGATGCTAGTTTGGGGCCCCAGTACTTC. Translating gives CASSQDASLGPQYF.

This chain joins TRBV5-1 and TRBJ2-5; possibly TRBD2 for D (5 bases). There are 13 residues in the CDR3. The V end lost 1 base, the J end lost 5 bases, and 9 bases lay between the germline ends. The germline CDR1 and CDR2 sequences are SGHRS and YFSETQ. The CDR3 spells CASSLIGSETQYF. CDR3 nucleotides: TGCGCCAGCAGCTTGATAGGGAGCGAGACCCAGTACTTC.

The rearrangement uses TRBV28 and TRBJ1-4, with D possibly matching TRBD1 (5 bases). Per the germline V gene, CDR1 is MDHEN and CDR2 is SYDVKM. The V end was cut by 2 bases, the J end by 7 bases, with 11 bases between. The CDR3 has 14 amino acids. CDR3 protein: CASSLPRQSEKLFF. As DNA, the CDR3 is TGTGCCAGCAGTTTACCCAGACAGAGTGAAAAACTGTTTTTT.

The chain has TRBV5-4 and TRBJ1-6; D not resolved. Trimming cost V 3 bases and J 8 bases, with 12 bases left between them. The CDR3 loop spans 14 amino acids. The V gene's germline CDR1 is SGHNT and CDR2 YYREEE (reference sequence). The CDR3 DNA sequence: TGTGCCAGCAGCTCTAACTTACAAGATTCACCCCTCCACTTT. Translated: CASSSNLQDSPLHF.